This T cell receptor (beta chain) was identified in a study of T cell repertoires in cytomegalovirus infection. On the study more broadly: Signatures in public TCR beta sequences pointed to both CMV infection and matching HLA type. Study outcomes and limitations: Individuals carrying CMV plus the relevant HLA were identified by cumulative frequency of public TCR beta families. There were HLA-C-restricted CMV-specific TCR beta clonotypes dominating the ex vivo response.

The sample holds a few counts of this clonotype. Its antigen is not known. Losses at the gene ends were 1 base for V and 2 bases for J; bases not matched to a gene: 18. This CDR3 region has 21 residues. Using its own MiXCR run on the reads, TCRdb lists one record per CDR3 protein. The repertoire holds 170,000 or so distinct CDR3 sequences, approximately 17% seen once, with approximately 25% in the top ten. V and J are TRBV12-3 or TRBV12-4 and TRBJ2-3, with 10 bases that match TRBD2. Sequenced sample: CD8+ T cells from PBMCs. The clonotype was recovered from a human donor in good health (CMV status not recorded). Some clones in this sample may be carry-over from other donors' samples. The CDR3 DNA reads TGTGCCAGCAGTTTAGATAGTGTTAGCGGGGGGCCCTACTATAACACAGATACGCAGTATTTT. This codes for CASSLDSVSGGPYYNTDTQYF.